These 24 T cell receptor beta chains share one sample of origin, sequenced in a study of blood T cells in healthy people across ages. Then a second PCR, running roughly 7 to 11 cycles, was carried out with a sample-barcoded 5' primer and a J-beta primer mix. TCRdb re-derived calls from the 5' RACE reads in MiXCR, one entry per CDR3 protein. This sample has roughly 1 million distinct CDR3 sequences; less than 25% occur once, and the top ten carry less than 0.75%. The same sample was also used in a study of T cells of mothers and their children.

The source material was blood. The receptors originated from a girl aged 2 to 9 in good health.

This clonotype was seen only a few times. The chain is built from TRBV3-1 and TRBJ2-7; tentatively, D is TRBD2 (5 bases). Trimming pared 0 bases from V and 6 bases from J, leaving 9 bases between. From germline, CDR1 is LGHDT and CDR2 YNNKEL (reference sequence). The CDR3 is 13 amino acids. CDR3 loop: CASSQEISVEQYF. The CDR3 DNA sequence: TGTGCCAGCAGCCAAGAAATTAGCGTCGAGCAGTACTTC.

This chain joins TRBV10-3 and TRBJ2-7; 12 nucleotides line up with TRBD2. The V segment lost 4 bases and the J segment 3 bases; nucleotides outside the gene matches: 13. CDR1 and CDR2 from the germline V gene are ENHRY and SYGVKD. This CDR3 region has 18 residues. Here the CDR3 DNA reads TGTGCCATCAGTGGACTAGCGGGAGCGGGGGGCGAATACTACGAGCAGTACTTC. Translating gives CAISGLAGAGGEYYEQYF.

This sequence joins TRBV7-2 and TRBJ2-1; TRBD2 agrees at 7 bases. Per the germline V gene, CDR1 is SGHTA and CDR2 is FQGNSA. This CDR3 is 14 amino acids long. V lost 2 bases to trimming and J lost 11 bases; unmatched junction nucleotides: 9. The CDR3 nucleotides read TGTGCCAGCAGCTTATTAAGGGAGGGCCGCCAGCAGTTCTTC. Amino acids: CASSLLREGRQQFF.

The chain combines TRBV27 with TRBJ2-7; D is ambiguous. This CDR3 is built from 13 residues. Per the germline V gene, CDR1 is MNHEY and CDR2 is SMNVEV (reference sequence). V was trimmed by 4 bases and J by 3 bases, leaving 10 bases between them. DNA of the CDR3: TGTGCCAGCAGTTGGTCCCCCAACTACGAGCAGTACTTC. It encodes CASSWSPNYEQYF.

This clonotype was seen only a few times. The chain couples TRBV20-1 to TRBJ1-5; a possible D gene is TRBD1 (6 bases). The CDR3 is made up of 16 amino acids. Germline CDR1 is DFQATT and CDR2 is SNEGSKA (reference sequence). The ends were cut back, 2 bases at V and 0 bases at J, with 14 bases in the middle. The CDR3 nucleotides are TGCAGTGCTAGACCCCTAGGGGGGAATAGCAATCAGCCCCAGCATTTT. Protein product: CSARPLGGNSNQPQHF.

This clonotype was recorded at least ten times. The V and J genes are TRBV7-8 and TRBJ2-1, with a possible D match to TRBD1 (6 bases). The CDR3 runs to 15 residues. Germline lookup yields CDR1 SGHVS and CDR2 FQNEAQ. Between the trimmed V and J ends, which lost 3 bases and 2 bases, there was a span of 11 bases. CDR3 bases: TGTGCCAGCAGCTTTCAGGGGACCCCCTACAATGAGCAGTTCTTC. Protein: CASSFQGTPYNEQFF.

V and J are TRBV29-1 and TRBJ2-5; 7 bases agree with TRBD1. The CDR3 length is 14 residues. J lost 5 bases, V lost 8 bases, and 14 bases had no gene match. From germline, CDR1 is SQVTM and CDR2 ANQGSEA. Written as DNA, the CDR3 is TGCAGCCTCTCCCGGCAGGGGGTAGGGGAGACCCAGTACTTC. Its protein is CSLSRQGVGETQYF.

The sample holds many counts of this clonotype. The chain joins TRBV7-6 to TRBJ2-5, with a possible D match to TRBD1 (5 bases). The CDR3 has 13 amino acids. V was trimmed by 5 bases and J by 7 bases, leaving 14 bases between them. Germline V lookup: CDR1 SGHVS, CDR2 FNYEAQ. The chain's CDR3 is CASSEGVSGTQYF. The DNA for the CDR3 is TGTGCCAGCAGCGAAGGGGTTTCGGGGACCCAGTACTTC. Full variable domain (missing parts from reference TRBV7-6 and TRBJ2-5): GAGVSQSPRYKVTKRGQDVALRCDPISGHVSLYWYRQALGQGPEFLTYFNYEAQQDKSGLPNDRFSAERPEGSISTLTIQRTEQRDSAMYRCASSEGVSGTQYFGPGTRLLVL.

The chain couples TRBV19 to TRBJ2-1; no definite D call. The germline gives CDR1 LNHDA, CDR2 SQIVND (reference sequence). V was shortened by 9 bases and J by 6 bases, with 9 bases between the two germline ends. The CDR3 is 11 amino acids. The CDR3 nucleotides are TGTGCCAGCAACTACGGCAATGAGCAGTTCTTC. Translating it yields CASNYGNEQFF.

This clonotype was observed a few times. This chain connects TRBV24-1 to TRBJ1-2; D ambiguous. CDR3 length: 12 amino acids. Between the trimmed V and J ends, which lost 4 bases and 8 bases, there was a span of 10 bases. CDR1 KGHDR and CDR2 SFDVKD come from the germline V gene. CDR3 bases: TGTGCCACCAGTGACCTCCCCTGGGGCTACACCTTC. It yields the protein CATSDLPWGYTF.

The CDR3 sequence is CASSTPPGTGGLLANEKLFF. As DNA, the CDR3 is TGTGCCAGCAGCACCCCACCCGGGACAGGGGGCCTTTTGGCTAATGAAAAACTGTTTTTT. The V gene is TRBV5-5, the J gene TRBJ1-4; 12 nucleotides agree with TRBD1. This CDR3 comprises 20 residues. J lost 3 bases, V lost 4 bases, and 16 bases had no gene match. Germline-derived CDR1 and CDR2 are SGHKS and YYEKEE (reference sequence).

This clonotype was seen a few times. The rearrangement joins TRBV10-3 to TRBJ2-6; D might be TRBD1 (5 bases). The CDR3 spans 13 residues. The germline gives CDR1 ENHRY, CDR2 SYGVKD. V lost 8 bases and J lost 5, with 10 bases in between. The CDR3 protein is CAIGAPWANVLTF. DNA for the CDR3: TGTGCCATCGGGGCACCCTGGGCCAACGTCCTGACTTTC.

CDR3 sequence: CASSVAGENIQYF. The CDR3 DNA reads TGCGCCAGCAGCGTTGCAGGGGAAAACATTCAGTACTTC. The V call is TRBV5-1, the J call TRBJ2-4; possibly TRBD1 for D (6 bases). The CDR3 length is 13 residues. Germline values: CDR1 SGHRS, CDR2 YFSETQ. V was trimmed by 4 bases and J by 5 bases, leaving 10 bases between them.

The rearrangement links TRBV19 to TRBJ2-7, with a possible D match to TRBD1 (6 bases). The germline CDR1 and CDR2 sequences are LNHDA and SQIVND (reference sequence). The V gene lost 3 bases and the J gene lost 6 bases, with 15 bases spanning the gap. This CDR3 spans 14 amino acids. The CDR3 reads CASSINRDGGEQYF. The CDR3 DNA sequence: TGTGCCAGTAGTATCAACAGGGACGGAGGCGAGCAGTACTTC.

This clonotype was observed a handful of times. The chain uses TRBV20-1 and TRBJ1-3; TRBD1 agrees at 10 bases. Germline CDR1 DFQATT, CDR2 SNEGSKA (reference sequence). V lost 6 bases to trimming and J lost 2 bases; unmatched junction nucleotides: 7. This CDR3 comprises 15 residues. CDR3 loop: CSARSGTGAGNTIYF. For the CDR3, the DNA is TGCAGTGCCAGATCCGGGACAGGGGCTGGAAACACCATATATTTT.

The rearrangement uses TRBV20-1 and TRBJ2-5; a weak D match, TRBD1 (6 bases). The CDR3 runs to 11 residues. Deletions cut 5 bases from V and 5 bases from J, with 9 bases between. CDR1 is DFQATT and CDR2 is SNEGSKA in the germline V gene (reference sequence). The CDR3 loop reads CSAPQGETQYF. The CDR3 region has the DNA TGCAGTGCTCCCCAGGGGGAGACCCAGTACTTC.

The chain couples TRBV5-1 to TRBJ1-2; D not certain. Trimming shortened V by 4 bases and J by 0 bases, and 16 bases separated the two germline ends. The CDR3 runs to 16 residues. From germline, CDR1 is SGHRS and CDR2 YFSETQ. CDR3 DNA: TGCGCCAGCAGCATGGGGAGCGGGCCCGCTAACTATGGCTACACCTTC. Its protein product is CASSMGSGPANYGYTF.

This clonotype turned up a few times. This chain links TRBV20-1 with TRBJ2-3; the D gene could be TRBD1 or TRBD2 (6 bases each). The germline CDR1 and CDR2 sequences are DFQATT and SNEGSKA (reference sequence). V was pared by 5 bases and J by 4 bases, with 19 bases between. The CDR3 runs 15 residues. The CDR3 protein is CSAFPRRGVADTQYF. The CDR3 region has the DNA TGCAGTGCTTTCCCCCGGAGGGGGGTCGCAGATACGCAGTATTTT.

V usage is TRBV28 and J usage is TRBJ1-1, with D maybe TRBD1 (5 bases). This CDR3 contains 15 residues. The germline CDR1 and CDR2 sequences are MDHEN and SYDVKM. Trimming removed 6 bases at V and 4 bases at J, with 18 bases between. This CDR3 reads CASRQLDNGGTEAFF. CDR3 bases: TGTGCCAGCAGGCAACTGGACAACGGGGGCACTGAAGCTTTCTTT.

V gene TRBV4-1 combines with J gene TRBJ2-1; 10 bases map to TRBD2. V was pared by 2 bases and J by 3 bases, with 7 bases of the junction left unmatched. CDR3 length: 17 residues. The germline V gene has CDR1 MGHRA and CDR2 YSYEKL. The CDR3 sequence: CASSQPSGGRNYNEQFF. In DNA form, the CDR3 reads TGCGCCAGCAGCCAACCTAGCGGGGGCCGAAACTACAATGAGCAGTTCTTC.

This rearrangement joins TRBV28 to TRBJ2-1, with TRBD2 matching 7 bases. The CDR3 loop spans 16 amino acids. The junction had 7 bases not matched to a gene; V was cut back by 5 bases and J by 0 bases. From germline, CDR1 is MDHEN and CDR2 SYDVKM. CDR3 protein: CASSPFAGVSYNEQFF. CDR3 DNA sequence: TGTGCCAGCAGTCCCTTTGCGGGGGTCTCCTACAATGAGCAGTTCTTC.

This clonotype occurred a few times. The rearrangement uses TRBV27 and TRBJ2-5; TRBD1 is a possible D gene (6 bases). Deletions cut 3 bases from V and 0 bases from J, with 14 bases between. CDR1 and CDR2 from the germline V gene are MNHEY and SMNVEV (reference sequence). This CDR3 has 16 amino acids. CDR3 protein: CASSFTGSGYQETQYF. The CDR3, as DNA: TGTGCCAGCAGTTTTACAGGGTCGGGGTACCAAGAGACCCAGTACTTC.

This clonotype was found a few times. The chain employs TRBV4-3 and TRBJ2-4, with D unclear. The V gene lost 0 bases and the J gene lost 0 bases, with 9 bases spanning the gap. The length of the CDR3 is 16 residues. Germline CDR1 and CDR2: LGHNA and YSLEER. CDR3 loop: CASSQDIRLAKNIQYF. The CDR3 nucleotides are TGCGCCAGCAGCCAAGACATCCGCTTAGCCAAAAACATTCAGTACTTC.

The chain uses TRBV28 and TRBJ2-7; weak D call: TRBD1 (5 bases). V lost 2 bases and J lost 2, with 16 bases in between. The CDR3 loop spans 16 amino acids. Germline V CDR1 and CDR2: MDHEN, SYDVKM. The CDR3 loop is CASSLGFLGAPYEQYF. The DNA of the CDR3 is TGTGCCAGCAGTTTAGGTTTTCTAGGGGCCCCCTACGAGCAGTACTTC. The complete variable domain, with remaining parts taken from reference TRBV28 and TRBJ2-7, reads DVKVTQSSRYLVKRTGEKVFLECVQDMDHENMFWYRQDPGLGLRLIYFSYDVKMKEKGDIPEGYSVSREKKERFSLILESASTNQTSMYLCASSLGFLGAPYEQYFGPGTRLTVT.